These 32 T cell receptor beta chains were all obtained from the same sample, sequenced in a study of lymphopenia after photon versus proton radiotherapy. TCRdb keeps only in-frame clones here, not all; method: immunoSEQ multiplex PCR. The repertoire holds about 42,000 clones, with about four fifths as singletons. This sample comprised peripheral blood, obtained from a patient treated with proton-based radiotherapy. The receptors were sampled from a woman in her 70s with pancreatic cancer.

The chain couples TRBV28 to TRBJ2-2; no clear D gene. The CDR3 runs to 12 residues. Germline CDR1 is MDHEN and CDR2 is SYDVKM. The V gene lost 6 bases and the J gene lost 1 base, with 3 bases spanning the gap. CDR3 sequence reads: CASSGNTGELFF. The CDR3 nucleotides read TGTGCCAGCAGCGGGAACACCGGGGAGCTGTTTTTT.

V is TRBV7-9 and J is TRBJ2-7; 8 bases line up with TRBD1. The length of the CDR3 is 16 residues. The germline V gene encodes CDR1 SEHNR and CDR2 FQNEAQ (reference sequence). With 5 bases clipped from V and 4 bases from J, the junction kept 13 bases outside the gene matches. In DNA form, the CDR3 reads TGTGCCAGCAGCCCAAGGACAGGGTTGAATACGTACGAGCAGTACTTC. Translated, it gives CASSPRTGLNTYEQYF.

This clone appeared a single time. The chain employs TRBV27 and TRBJ1-4; maybe TRBD1 (5 bases). V lost 1 base, J lost 5 bases, and 11 bases lay in between. This CDR3 has 15 residues. Germline-derived CDR1 and CDR2 are MNHEY and SMNVEV (reference sequence). This CDR3 reads CASSLFGGENEKLFF. The CDR3 DNA reads TGTGCCAGCAGTTTATTTGGAGGGGAGAATGAAAAACTGTTTTTT.

The V and J genes are TRBV28 and TRBJ1-1, with 8 bases that match TRBD1. This CDR3 contains 14 residues. CDR1 is MDHEN, CDR2 SYDVKM, per germline. The V gene end was trimmed by 5 bases and the J gene end by 2 bases; junction bases not matched to a gene: 4. As DNA, the CDR3 is TGTGCCAGCAGTGGACAGGGCAAAAACACTGAAGCTTTCTTT. Protein sequence: CASSGQGKNTEAFF. Full variable domain (rest looked up from reference TRBV28 and TRBJ1-1): DVKVTQSSRYLVKRTGEKVFLECVQDMDHENMFWYRQDPGLGLRLIYFSYDVKMKEKGDIPEGYSVSREKKERFSLILESASTNQTSMYLCASSGQGKNTEAFFGQGTRLTVV.

V usage is TRBV19 and J usage is TRBJ1-1; possibly TRBD1 for D (6 bases). Germline V gene lookup returns CDR1 LNHDA and CDR2 SQIVND (reference sequence). Deletions cut 5 bases from V and 1 base from J, with 17 bases between. The CDR3 consists of 16 residues. The CDR3 region is CASSYNPGQRNTEAFF. The CDR3 DNA follows: TGTGCCAGTAGTTACAATCCGGGACAAAGGAACACTGAAGCTTTCTTT.

The CDR3 coding sequence is TGTGCCAGCAGGCTAGTAGGGGGGGTAGATACGCAGTATTTT. Protein product: CASRLVGGVDTQYF. This sequence joins TRBV28 and TRBJ2-3, with a weak D call TRBD2 (7 bases). Between the trimmed V and J ends, which lost 6 bases and 5 bases, there was a span of 15 bases. The CDR3 covers 14 residues. Germline CDR1 and CDR2: MDHEN and SYDVKM. Filled out from reference TRBV28 and TRBJ2-3, the complete variable domain reads DVKVTQSSRYLVKRTGEKVFLECVQDMDHENMFWYRQDPGLGLRLIYFSYDVKMKEKGDIPEGYSVSREKKERFSLILESASTNQTSMYLCASRLVGGVDTQYFGPGTRLTVL.

The chain employs TRBV5-4 and TRBJ2-1, with TRBD2 matching 10 bases. The CDR3 sequence is 20 residues long. With V trimmed by 2 bases and J by 2 bases, 16 bases remained unmatched. Germline V gene sequence: CDR1 SGHNT, CDR2 YYREEE (reference sequence). CDR3 nucleotide sequence: TGTGCCAGCAGCTTTAGGTTAGGGACTAGCGTGAAGGGGACCTACAATGAGCAGTTCTTC. It specifies CASSFRLGTSVKGTYNEQFF.

The gene calls are TRBV11-2 and TRBJ1-1; D not resolved. The length of the CDR3 is 13 residues. Germline V gives CDR1 SGHAT, CDR2 FQNNGV. Trimming removed 5 bases at V and 4 bases at J, with 11 bases between. This CDR3 is CASSPRESTEAFF. The CDR3 DNA reads TGTGCCAGCAGCCCCCGTGAATCCACTGAAGCTTTCTTT. The whole variable domain, remainder taken from reference TRBV11-2 and TRBJ1-1, is EAGVAQSPRYKIIEKRQSVAFWCNPISGHATLYWYQQILGQGPKLLIQFQNNGVVDDSQLPKDRFSAERLKGVDSTLKIQPAKLEDSAVYLCASSPRESTEAFFGQGTRLTVV.

This sequence joins TRBV4-2 and TRBJ1-1, with unresolved D. Between the trimmed V and J ends, which lost 6 bases and 6 bases, there was a span of 17 bases. Germline CDR1 and CDR2: LGHNA and YNFKEQ. The CDR3 length is 14 residues. CDR3 bases: TGTGCCAGCAGGTCTCTTGAGGTCACCTCTGAAGCTTTCTTT. Its protein is CASRSLEVTSEAFF.

The CDR3, as DNA: TGTGCCAGCAGGGTCCCGGGAGGGCCCCACGAGCAGTACTTC. Translating it yields CASRVPGGPHEQYF. This chain uses TRBV6-6 with TRBJ2-5, with 8 positions matching TRBD2. The J call may be in error: the DNA end matches TRBJ2-7 better. This CDR3 has 14 amino acids. CDR1 MNHNY and CDR2 SVGAGI come from the germline V gene (reference sequence).

V usage is TRBV19 and J usage is TRBJ2-1; D unresolved. The CDR3 consists of 16 residues. CDR1 and CDR2 (germline): LNHDA, SQIVND (reference sequence). Trimming removed 1 base at V and 4 bases at J, with 14 bases between. CDR3 sequence (DNA): TGTGCCAGTAGTATAGGGGATGGTCCCGATTACAATGAGCAGTTCTTC. This codes for CASSIGDGPDYNEQFF.

This clone was detected only a few times. The chain uses TRBV19 and TRBJ2-2; 7 bases are a match to TRBD2. V lost 11 bases, J lost 4 bases, and 13 bases stayed unmatched. Germline V gene lookup returns CDR1 LNHDA and CDR2 SQIVND (reference sequence). The CDR3 length is 15 residues. The CDR3 is CAVVASGIITGELFF. The CDR3 bases are TGTGCCGTAGTAGCCAGCGGGATTATCACCGGGGAGCTGTTTTTT.

The V and J genes are TRBV6-5 and TRBJ2-7; D is undetermined. The CDR3 covers 15 residues. The ends were cut back, 0 bases at V and 5 bases at J, with 14 bases in the middle. Germline V gives CDR1 MNHEY, CDR2 SVGAGI. In nucleotides, the CDR3 is TGTGCCAGCAGTTACTCGGTCGTAGTTGGGAACGAGCAGTACTTC. Its translation: CASSYSVVVGNEQYF.

As concerns this clone: Mismatch with germline at one junction end may stem from a read error. Other DNA sequences of this sample code for an identical CDR3. The CDR3 DNA reads as TGCAGTGTTGCTACTTTGTCGCCGGGGACGGTCGAATCCTACGAGCAGTACTTC. Translated: CSVATLSPGTVESYEQYF. The gene calls are TRBV29-1 and TRBJ2-7; D possibly uses TRBD1 or TRBD2 (5 bases each). CDR1 and CDR2 from the germline V gene are SQVTM and ANQGSEA. The CDR3 totals 18 residues.

This chain links TRBV19 with TRBJ1-5; 8 bases align to TRBD1. V dropped 3 bases and J dropped 1; count of bases not matched to a gene: 11. Germline CDR1 LNHDA, CDR2 SQIVND (reference sequence). This CDR3 contains 18 residues. The CDR3 DNA follows: TGTGCCAGTAGTATGGGGTGGAAGAGGGACAGGAGCAATCAGCCCCAGCATTTT. This encodes CASSMGWKRDRSNQPQHF. The whole variable domain, filled in from reference TRBV19 and TRBJ1-5, reads DGGITQSPKYLFRKEGQNVTLSCEQNLNHDAMYWYRQDPGQGLRLIYYSQIVNDFQKGDIAEGYSVSREKKESFPLTVTSAQKNPTAFYLCASSMGWKRDRSNQPQHFGDGTRLSIL.

The chain carries TRBV19 and TRBJ2-1; 8 nucleotides line up with TRBD1. Germline V gives CDR1 LNHDA, CDR2 SQIVND (reference sequence). V was clipped by 8 bases and J by 5 bases; unmatched bases: 8. CDR3 length equals 14 residues. The CDR3 region has the DNA TGTGCCAGTCATACAGGGGGTAACGACAATGAGCAGTTCTTC. Protein: CASHTGGNDNEQFF.

This chain uses TRBV29-1 with TRBJ1-1; D is ambiguous. V lost 5 bases and J lost 2, with 12 bases in between. Per germline, CDR1 SQVTM and CDR2 ANQGSEA. This CDR3 has 13 residues. CDR3: CSVSVRSNTEAFF. The CDR3 nucleotides read TGCAGCGTTTCCGTGAGGAGTAACACTGAAGCTTTCTTT.

The rearrangement uses TRBV5-1 and TRBJ2-7; 8 bases match TRBD1. With V trimmed by 0 bases and J by 3 bases, 5 bases remained unmatched. The V gene's germline CDR1 is SGHRS and CDR2 YFSETQ. The CDR3 runs 15 residues. As DNA, the CDR3 is TGCGCCAGCAGCTTGGATGGACAGGGTATCTACGAGCAGTACTTC. Amino acids: CASSLDGQGIYEQYF.

The V gene is TRBV11-2, the J gene TRBJ2-7; no clear D. Germline V CDR1 and CDR2: SGHAT, FQNNGV. V shed 1 base and J shed 6 bases, with 7 bases lying between them. This CDR3 contains 12 residues. The CDR3 loop reads CASSLGGPEQYF. DNA for the CDR3: TGTGCCAGCAGCTTAGGAGGTCCCGAGCAGTACTTC.

The rearrangement joins TRBV4-3 to TRBJ2-1; 10 nucleotides line up with TRBD2. Germline V CDR1 and CDR2: LGHNA, YSLEER. V was clipped by 6 bases and J by 1 base; unmatched bases: 9. CDR3 length: 17 residues. In nucleotides, the CDR3 is TGCGCCAGCAGGTCCAGCAGCGGGAGGGGGTCCTACAATGAGCAGTTCTTC. Its protein product is CASRSSSGRGSYNEQFF.

This clone was counted a single time. The chain has TRBV27 and TRBJ2-6; the D call may be TRBD1 or TRBD2 (7 bases each). Trimming shortened V by 5 bases and J by 2 bases, and 19 bases separated the two germline ends. The CDR3 length is 18 residues. Germline CDR1 MNHEY, CDR2 SMNVEV (reference sequence). The CDR3 DNA is TGTGCCAGCAGTCCCCAGGGGGGGGCCCTTGCTGGGGCCAACGTCCTGACTTTC. It encodes CASSPQGGALAGANVLTF.

The CDR3 sequence: CASSLERGRETYEQYF. The CDR3 bases are TGCGCCAGCAGCTTGGAAAGGGGACGAGAAACCTACGAGCAGTACTTC. The chain uses TRBV5-1 and TRBJ2-7; possibly TRBD1 or TRBD2 for D (5 bases each). Germline V CDR1 and CDR2: SGHRS, YFSETQ. The CDR3 is 16 amino acids. V was pared by 0 bases and J by 2 bases, with 15 bases between.

This clone was picked up one time. The V and J genes are TRBV28 and TRBJ2-7; 7 bases agree with TRBD2. Trimming cost V 2 bases and J 1 base; bases outside gene matches: 5. Germline V gives CDR1 MDHEN, CDR2 SYDVKM. CDR3 length: 15 amino acids. CDR3 bases: TGTGCCAGCAGTTTAGCGGCTAGCGGATCCTACGAGCAGTACTTC. Protein sequence: CASSLAASGSYEQYF.

This chain links TRBV19 with TRBJ1-2; D gene unclear. Germline CDR1 is LNHDA and CDR2 is SQIVND (reference sequence). The germline V and J ends were trimmed by 5 bases and 2 bases, with 6 bases remaining between them. The length of the CDR3 is 12 residues. The CDR3, as DNA: TGTGCCAGTAGTCAGGAAAACTATGGCTACACCTTC. Its protein product is CASSQENYGYTF.

The rearrangement links TRBV6-1 to TRBJ2-1; D remains ambiguous. Germline loops: CDR1 MNHNS, CDR2 SASEGT. V was pared by 3 bases and J by 9 bases, with 6 bases between. The CDR3 consists of 11 residues. The CDR3 region is CASSEISEQFF. Written as DNA, the CDR3 is TGTGCCAGCAGTGAGATCTCTGAGCAGTTCTTC.

The chain couples TRBV15 to TRBJ2-3, with a weak D call TRBD1 (5 bases). The ends were cut back, 11 bases at V and 7 bases at J, with 19 bases in the middle. The CDR3 runs 13 residues. Germline V gene data show CDR1 as LNHNV and CDR2 as YYDKDF (reference sequence). DNA of the CDR3: TGTGCCTTCTCAGGGTATAAGAACAATACGCAGTATTTT. Translated: CAFSGYKNNTQYF.

V usage is TRBV5-4 and J usage is TRBJ2-1, with TRBD2 matching 9 bases. CDR3 length equals 15 residues. The germline CDR1 and CDR2 sequences are SGHNT and YYREEE (reference sequence). Trimming took 4 bases from V and 6 from J; bases not matched to a gene: 8. The CDR3 region is CASSRLADAANEQFF. CDR3 DNA: TGTGCCAGCAGCCGACTAGCGGACGCCGCCAATGAGCAGTTCTTC.

The chain links TRBV30 to TRBJ2-3; 9 bases are shared with TRBD2. V was pared by 0 bases and J by 6 bases, with 7 bases of the junction left unmatched. The CDR3 has 15 amino acids. Germline CDR1 is GTSNPN and CDR2 is SVGIG (reference sequence). CDR3 bases: TGTGCCTGGAGTGTCGGCGGGAGGGCCGGCGATACGCAGTATTTT. It codes for CAWSVGGRAGDTQYF.

The rearrangement links TRBV29-1 to TRBJ1-2, with TRBD1 identical over 7 bases. Germline V gene sequence: CDR1 SQVTM, CDR2 ANQGSEA. V lost 7 bases to trimming and J lost 2 bases; unmatched junction nucleotides: 4. This CDR3 comprises 12 residues. The CDR3 reads CSGGQANYGYTF. CDR3 DNA: TGCAGCGGAGGACAGGCGAACTATGGCTACACCTTC.

The V gene is TRBV29-1, the J gene TRBJ1-2; 9 bases are a match to TRBD1. Germline CDR1 and CDR2: SQVTM and ANQGSEA. This CDR3 contains 12 residues. V lost 6 bases and J lost 4; bases outside the gene matches: 3. The CDR3 DNA sequence: TGCAGCGTATTACAGGGGGCCTATGGCTACACCTTC. Encoded protein: CSVLQGAYGYTF.

The chain joins TRBV7-9 to TRBJ2-2, with D unclear. V was clipped by 0 bases and J by 0 bases, with 5 bases between them. Germline CDR1 SEHNR, CDR2 FQNEAQ (reference sequence). The CDR3 is 15 amino acids. The CDR3: CASSLAAANTGELFF. The CDR3 DNA sequence: TGTGCCAGCAGCTTAGCGGCAGCGAACACCGGGGAGCTGTTTTTT.

V is TRBV7-2 and J is TRBJ2-7; perhaps TRBD2 as D (5 bases). The CDR3 runs 12 residues. From germline, CDR1 is SGHTA and CDR2 FQGNSA. The V and J ends lost 5 bases and 4 bases respectively, with 9 bases between them. In DNA, the CDR3 is TGTGCCAGCAGCCAAGGAGGATACGAGCAGTACTTC. It is translated as CASSQGGYEQYF.